A single sample gave rise to the 26 T cell receptor beta chains below, sequenced in a study of shared clonotypes between healthy human individuals. Libraries were prepared by immunoSEQ multiplex PCR; TCRdb keeps only in-frame clonotypes and omits some of them. The table shows 2 million to 2.5 million clones, with approximately 93% occurring only once. Sequenced: naive CD4+ T cells from PBMCs. The sample's subset: CD45RA+ positively selected. The receptors were gathered from a man between 18 and 35 years old in good health. Some clones in this sample may be carry-over from other donors' samples.

The chain is built from TRBV7-2 and TRBJ2-7, with D maybe TRBD2 (5 bases). The CDR3 is made up of 15 amino acids. Germline CDR1 is SGHTA and CDR2 is FQGNSA. Trimming took off 3 bases at V and 7 bases at J, with 19 bases between the two ends. DNA for the CDR3: TGTGCCAGCAGCTTTGCCTCTCTAGCAGAGCAGGAGCAGTACTTC. This translates into CASSFASLAEQEQYF.

The rearrangement links TRBV5-1 to TRBJ2-1; the match to TRBD2 covers 13 bases. Germline V gives CDR1 SGHRS, CDR2 YFSETQ. The trim removed 4 bases at V and 6 bases at J, leaving 10 bases unmatched. This CDR3 has 17 residues. The CDR3 reads CASSNELLAGGPNEQFF. DNA for the CDR3: TGCGCCAGCAGCAACGAACTACTAGCGGGAGGGCCCAATGAGCAGTTCTTC.

V and J are TRBV6-5 and TRBJ2-1; tentative D call: TRBD2 (6 bases). The V and J ends lost 8 bases and 3 bases respectively, with 8 bases between them. CDR1 and CDR2 (germline): MNHEY, SVGAGI. This CDR3 comprises 12 residues. CDR3 protein: CASATSYNEQFF. Here the CDR3 DNA reads TGTGCCAGCGCGACTAGCTACAATGAGCAGTTCTTC.

This chain uses TRBV30 with TRBJ2-7; TRBD2 matches at 8 bases. There are 18 residues in the CDR3. The trim removed 4 bases at V and 2 bases at J, leaving 19 bases unmatched. Germline CDR1 and CDR2: GTSNPN and SVGIG (reference sequence). CDR3 DNA: TGTGCCTGGATTGTGACTAGCGCTGTACCGATAACCCCCTACGAGCAGTACTTC. Translating gives CAWIVTSAVPITPYEQYF.

This chain connects TRBV7-2 to TRBJ2-2; 8 bases fit TRBD1. J gave up 3 bases and V 5 bases, and 11 bases lay outside the gene matches. CDR3 length: 17 amino acids. From germline, CDR1 is SGHTA and CDR2 FQGNSA. The CDR3 region has the DNA TGTGCCAGCAGCCCGCGGACAGGGAGATCCGACACCGGGGAGCTGTTTTTT. Translation gives CASSPRTGRSDTGELFF.

About this clone itself: Other DNA variants within this sample encode the same CDR3. This rearrangement joins TRBV10-3 to TRBJ2-5; D is unresolved. Trimming removed 0 bases from V and 1 base from J, with 6 bases in between. This CDR3 has 14 residues. Germline V gives CDR1 ENHRY, CDR2 SYGVKD. CDR3 sequence reads: CAISESAVQETQYF. The CDR3 nucleotides are TGTGCCATCAGTGAGTCGGCAGTCCAAGAGACCCAGTACTTC.

This chain links TRBV30 with TRBJ2-7; a possible D gene is TRBD2 (6 bases). This CDR3 is 15 amino acids long. V lost 1 base and J 1 base, leaving 14 bases between the germline ends. Germline V gene data show CDR1 as GTSNPN and CDR2 as SVGIG (reference sequence). This CDR3 reads CAWSDTRDLSYEQYF. The CDR3 nucleotides read TGTGCCTGGAGTGACACGCGGGATCTGTCCTACGAGCAGTACTTC. The whole variable domain, filled in from reference TRBV30 and TRBJ2-7, reads SQTIHQWPATLVQPVGSPLSLECTVEGTSNPNLYWYRQAAGRGLQLLFYSVGIGQISSEVPQNLSASRPQDRQFILSSKKLLLSDSGFYLCAWSDTRDLSYEQYFGPGTRLTVT.

The chain couples TRBV6-6 to TRBJ2-1; D remains unclear. The germline V gene has CDR1 MNHNY and CDR2 SVGAGI (reference sequence). With 5 bases removed from V and 10 bases from J, the gap between germline ends came to 15 bases. CDR3 length: 13 amino acids. Here the CDR3 reads CASSLPAAVEQFF. The CDR3 region has the DNA TGTGCCAGCAGTCTACCGGCTGCGGTAGAGCAGTTCTTC.

The chain carries TRBV7-3 and TRBJ2-3; the D gene is possibly TRBD2 (6 bases). CDR3 length: 13 residues. V was pared by 5 bases and J by 5 bases, with 11 bases between. Germline CDR1 SGHTA, CDR2 FQGTGA. The CDR3 spells CASSVGSIDTQYF. CDR3 DNA sequence: TGTGCCAGCAGCGTCGGGAGTATAGATACGCAGTATTTT.

Regarding this clone: Other DNA sequences within the sample encode an identical CDR3. The genes are TRBV11-2 and TRBJ1-1; D is unresolved. Germline CDR1 and CDR2: SGHAT and FQNNGV. The length of the CDR3 is 12 residues. Between the trimmed V and J ends, which lost 1 base and 8 bases, there was a span of 8 bases. The CDR3 region has the DNA TGTGCCAGCAGCTTAGTTGTTGGAGAAGCTTTCTTT. Translating it yields CASSLVVGEAFF.

The chain employs TRBV5-6 and TRBJ2-7; D call uncertain. Trimming removed 0 bases from V and 2 bases from J, with 6 bases in between. Germline V gene sequence: CDR1 SGHDT, CDR2 YYEEEE. This CDR3 is built from 13 residues. This chain's CDR3 is CASSLGLTYEQYF. Here the CDR3 DNA reads TGTGCCAGCAGCTTGGGCCTCACCTACGAGCAGTACTTC.

The J gene is TRBJ1-1, the V gene TRBV5-6, with 8 bases fitting TRBD1. The CDR3 loop spans 14 amino acids. The trim removed 4 bases at V and 4 bases at J, leaving 6 bases unmatched. Germline-derived CDR1 and CDR2 are SGHDT and YYEEEE. CDR3 nucleotides: TGTGCCAGCAGCAGGGTCACAGGGGGCACTGAAGCTTTCTTT. The encoded protein is CASSRVTGGTEAFF.

This clone came up a few times. The chain is built from TRBV19 and TRBJ2-7; D ambiguous. CDR3 length equals 11 residues. V was trimmed by 7 bases and J by 6 bases, leaving 10 bases between them. Germline CDR1 is LNHDA and CDR2 is SQIVND (reference sequence). The CDR3 here is CASKDRSEQYF. The CDR3 DNA is TGTGCCAGTAAGGATAGGAGCGAGCAGTACTTC.

V usage is TRBV29-1 and J usage is TRBJ2-3, with D perhaps matching TRBD1 or TRBD2 (5 bases each). The germline V gene encodes CDR1 SQVTM and CDR2 ANQGSEA. V lost 5 bases, J lost 4 bases, and 22 bases lay in between. This CDR3 is built from 16 residues. The CDR3 nucleotides read TGCAGCGTTACCCGGTCCGGGGCGAGTGGCGCAGATACGCAGTATTTT. As protein: CSVTRSGASGADTQYF.

This chain joins TRBV6-6 and TRBJ2-3, with D hard to call. This CDR3 contains 14 residues. Trimming took off 8 bases at V and 5 bases at J, with 17 bases between the two ends. CDR1 and CDR2 (germline): MNHNY, SVGAGI (reference sequence). In DNA form, the CDR3 reads TGTGCCAGCGTAGGCGGACCCCTTATAGATACGCAGTATTTT. Amino acids: CASVGGPLIDTQYF.

This chain joins TRBV27 and TRBJ1-5; 7 bases line up with TRBD1. Germline V gene data show CDR1 as MNHEY and CDR2 as SMNVEV (reference sequence). This CDR3 comprises 16 residues. Germline trimming cut 2 bases from V and 0 bases from J; bases unmatched to any gene: 4. The CDR3: CASSLRGQSSNQPQHF. CDR3 DNA: TGTGCCAGCAGTTTACGGGGACAGAGTAGCAATCAGCCCCAGCATTTT.

CDR3: CASSYKGGNQPQHF. CDR3 DNA sequence: TGTGCCAGCAGTTATAAGGGCGGCAATCAGCCCCAGCATTTT. V gene TRBV6-5 combines with J gene TRBJ1-5, with D unresolved. Trimming took off 3 bases at V and 2 bases at J, with 8 bases between the two ends. This CDR3 spans 14 amino acids. Germline V CDR1 and CDR2: MNHEY, SVGAGI.

Notes on this clone: Other DNA sequences in the sample encode the same CDR3. This chain links TRBV29-1 with TRBJ1-3, with D perhaps TRBD1 (5 bases). The CDR3 has 13 amino acids. Per the germline V gene, CDR1 is SQVTM and CDR2 is ANQGSEA. With 2 bases removed from V and 4 bases from J, the gap between germline ends came to 9 bases. This chain's CDR3 is CSVESGAGNTIYF. The CDR3, as DNA: TGCAGCGTTGAATCCGGGGCCGGAAACACCATATATTTT.

This sequence joins TRBV7-2 and TRBJ2-5, with no clear D. The V end lost 1 base, the J end lost 7 bases, and 7 bases lay between the germline ends. The CDR3 has 12 amino acids. Germline-derived CDR1 and CDR2 are SGHTA and FQGNSA. CDR3 amino acids: CASSLGPGTQYF. CDR3 sequence (DNA): TGTGCCAGCAGCTTAGGCCCTGGGACCCAGTACTTC.

This clone has just a few counts. The gene calls are TRBV7-2 and TRBJ1-1, with 7 bases fitting TRBD1. V lost 4 bases and J lost 5; bases outside the gene matches: 4. CDR1 and CDR2 from the germline V gene are SGHTA and FQGNSA. The CDR3 extends over 13 amino acids. CDR3 sequence reads: CASSSTGRTEAFF. In nucleotides, the CDR3 is TGTGCCAGCAGCTCGACAGGGAGGACTGAAGCTTTCTTT.

The chain carries TRBV30 and TRBJ1-2; 7 nucleotides align to TRBD1. This CDR3 is built from 15 residues. Germline V gene data show CDR1 as GTSNPN and CDR2 as SVGIG (reference sequence). The V gene end was trimmed by 2 bases and the J gene end by 4 bases; junction bases not matched to a gene: 10. CDR3 in DNA: TGTGCCTGGAGTCCCGGGACAGCAAACCTCTATGGCTACACCTTC. This sequence encodes CAWSPGTANLYGYTF.

The V call is TRBV28, the J call TRBJ2-5; 8 bases match TRBD2. CDR1 MDHEN and CDR2 SYDVKM come from the germline V gene. The CDR3 sequence is 19 residues long. Germline trimming cut 5 bases from V and 5 bases from J; bases unmatched to any gene: 22. The CDR3 spells CASSPRTSSLYAGRETQYF. The CDR3 region has the DNA TGTGCCAGCAGTCCCCGGACTAGCTCACTTTATGCTGGACGTGAGACCCAGTACTTC.

Concerning this clone: The sample holds other DNA sequences that translate to the same CDR3. This chain joins TRBV7-9 and TRBJ1-1; 7 bases are shared with TRBD1. V trimming: 3 bases; J trimming: 0 bases; junction bases outside the gene matches: 4. The CDR3 spans 15 residues. Germline assignment: CDR1 SEHNR and CDR2 FQNEAQ (reference sequence). The CDR3 region is CASSFRTGVNTEAFF. CDR3 bases: TGTGCCAGCAGCTTTCGGACAGGCGTGAACACTGAAGCTTTCTTT.

This chain connects TRBV9 to TRBJ2-3; tentatively, D is TRBD2 (7 bases). The CDR3 sequence is 18 residues long. The germline V gene has CDR1 SGDLS and CDR2 YYNGEE. Trimming removed 1 base from V and 3 bases from J, with 21 bases in between. The CDR3: CASSVRRGGGKGTDTQYF. The CDR3 coding sequence is TGTGCCAGCAGCGTAAGGCGGGGAGGGGGTAAAGGAACAGATACGCAGTATTTT.

The rearrangement joins TRBV28 to TRBJ1-2; unclear D gene. Germline V gives CDR1 MDHEN, CDR2 SYDVKM. Trimming left V 5 bases short and J 3 bases short, with 10 bases between. CDR3 length equals 13 residues. The CDR3 is CASSRAEYYGYTF. CDR3 bases: TGTGCCAGCAGTAGGGCCGAGTACTATGGCTACACCTTC.

The V gene is TRBV7-2, the J gene TRBJ2-1; 7 bases align to TRBD2. Trimming at V came to 5 bases and at J to 3 bases, leaving 7 bases not matched to a gene. This CDR3 is built from 15 residues. Germline V gene lookup returns CDR1 SGHTA and CDR2 FQGNSA. The CDR3 sequence is CASSRNGDYYNEQFF. The CDR3 DNA reads TGTGCCAGCAGCCGTAACGGGGACTACTACAATGAGCAGTTCTTC.